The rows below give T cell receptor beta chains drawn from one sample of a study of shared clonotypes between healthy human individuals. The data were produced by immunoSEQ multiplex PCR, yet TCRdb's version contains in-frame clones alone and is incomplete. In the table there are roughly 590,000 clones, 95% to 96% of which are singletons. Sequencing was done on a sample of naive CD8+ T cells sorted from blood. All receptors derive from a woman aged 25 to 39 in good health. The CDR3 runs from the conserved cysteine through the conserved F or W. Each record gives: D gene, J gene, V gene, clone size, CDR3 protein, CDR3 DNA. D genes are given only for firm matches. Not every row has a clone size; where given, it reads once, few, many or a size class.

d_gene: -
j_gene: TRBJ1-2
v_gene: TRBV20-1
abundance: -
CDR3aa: CSASRGDGYTF
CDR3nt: TGCAGTGCTAGCCGAGGGGATGGCTACACCTTC

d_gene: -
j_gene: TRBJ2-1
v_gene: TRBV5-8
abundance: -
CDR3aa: CASSLRTSSYNEQFF
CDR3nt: TGTGCCAGCAGCTTGAGAACAAGCTCCTACAATGAGCAGTTCTTC

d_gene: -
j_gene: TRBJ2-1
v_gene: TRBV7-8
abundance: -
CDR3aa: CASSLSGPEQFF
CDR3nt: TGTGCCAGCAGCTTGTCAGGCCCCGAGCAGTTCTTC

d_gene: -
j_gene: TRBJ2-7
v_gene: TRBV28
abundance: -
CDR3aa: CASKLMGEADEQYF
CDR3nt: TGTGCCAGCAAACTAATGGGGGAGGCCGACGAGCAGTACTTC

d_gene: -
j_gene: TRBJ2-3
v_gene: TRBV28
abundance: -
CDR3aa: CASSYRASTDTQYF
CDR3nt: TGTGCCAGCAGTTACAGGGCTAGCACAGATACGCAGTATTTT

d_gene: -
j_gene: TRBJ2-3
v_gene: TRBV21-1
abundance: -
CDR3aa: CASSKDGWGRECSNTQYF
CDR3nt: TGTGCCAGCAGCAAAGATGGATGGGGGCGGGAGTGTAGTAATACGCAGTATTTT

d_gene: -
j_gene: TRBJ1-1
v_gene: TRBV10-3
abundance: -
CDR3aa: CAISPDGNTEAFF
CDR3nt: TGTGCCATCAGTCCCGACGGGAACACTGAAGCTTTCTTT

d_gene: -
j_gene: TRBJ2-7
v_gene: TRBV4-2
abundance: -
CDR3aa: CASSQGHESSYEQYF
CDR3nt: TGTGCCAGCAGCCAAGGACATGAGAGCTCCTACGAGCAGTACTTC

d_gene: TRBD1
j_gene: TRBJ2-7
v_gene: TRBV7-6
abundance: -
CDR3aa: CASSPPLGQGRYEQYF
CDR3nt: TGTGCCAGCAGTCCCCCGTTGGGACAGGGTCGGTACGAGCAGTACTTC

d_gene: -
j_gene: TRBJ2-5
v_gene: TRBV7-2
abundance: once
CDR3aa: CASSRLDYETQYF
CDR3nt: TGTGCCAGCAGCCGGCTGGACTACGAGACCCAGTACTTC

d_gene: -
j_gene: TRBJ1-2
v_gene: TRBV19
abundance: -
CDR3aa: CASSPGTNGYTF
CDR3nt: TGTGCCAGTAGTCCCGGGACTAATGGCTACACCTTC

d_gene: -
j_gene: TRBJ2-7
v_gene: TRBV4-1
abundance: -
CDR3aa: CASSQGGTGAIYEQYF
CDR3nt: TGCGCCAGCAGCCAAGGGGGTACGGGAGCAATATACGAGCAGTACTTC

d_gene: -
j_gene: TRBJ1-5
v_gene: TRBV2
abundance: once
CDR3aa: CASSEATPGLPQHF
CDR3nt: TGTGCCAGCAGTGAAGCGACACCCGGTTTACCCCAGCATTTT

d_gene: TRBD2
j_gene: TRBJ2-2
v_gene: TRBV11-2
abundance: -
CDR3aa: CASRPATSGGGTGELFF
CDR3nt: TGTGCCAGCAGACCTGCCACTAGCGGAGGGGGGACCGGGGAGCTGTTTTTT

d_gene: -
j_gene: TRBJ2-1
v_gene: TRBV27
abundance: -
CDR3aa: CASSLGESYNEQFF
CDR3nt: TGTGCCAGCAGTCTCGGAGAGTCCTACAATGAGCAGTTCTTC

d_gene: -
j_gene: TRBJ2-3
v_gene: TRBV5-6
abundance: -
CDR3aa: CASSIPYLEASSTDTQYF
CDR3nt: TGTGCCAGCAGCATACCTTACCTGGAAGCCTCTAGCACAGATACGCAGTATTTT

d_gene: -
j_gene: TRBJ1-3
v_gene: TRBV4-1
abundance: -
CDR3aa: CASSQTQKGSGNTIYF
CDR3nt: TGCGCCAGCAGCCAGACACAGAAAGGCTCTGGAAACACCATATATTTT